The rows below give T cell receptor beta chains drawn from one sample of a study of chemoradiotherapy in HPV16-positive cancers. Clones were read by immunoSEQ multiplex PCR, and TCRdb kept only the in-frame ones, dropping some. The sample has 20,000 to 30,000 clones; roughly 94% are singletons. Collection took place from a patient who underwent chemoradiotherapy. These receptors all come from a human donor with HPV-associated anogenital cancer. Both conserved end residues are trimmed from each CDR3.

>TRBV9
ASSVEGVSGNTIY
>TRBV27
ASRRAGTDGYT
>TRBV28
ASSPPRGPDTQY
>TRBV19
ASSRTGVPGELF
>TRBV2
ASRNRGDEQF
>TRBV10-3
AIQATTTSTDTQY
>TRBV27
ASSSTSPLGEQY
>TRBV10-1
ASSGAGPLANEQY
>TRBV20-1
SASYEQY
>TRBV2
ASKRDSNQPQH
>TRBV11-2
ASSLAGRQTLRYEQY
>TRBV7-2
ASSLAKGTNYGYT
>TRBV7-2
ASSPFVGELGGGYT
>TRBV5-4
ASTFGTSGRGGDTQY
>TRBV19
ASKLGGTPATNEKLF
>TRBV9
ASSPLSYEQY
>TRBV19
ASSIGISYYGYT
>TRBV6-1
ASSEGWTGDYGYT
>TRBV2
ASSDERGNEQF
>TRBV28
AIIGGNTEAF
>TRBV7-2
ASSFSGKLF
>TRBV7-2
ASSPPLGRRLGDGIY
>TRBV5-4
ASSSERGTNTGELF
>TRBV11-2
ASSLIGREQY
>TRBV6-1
ASSEALGETQY
>TRBV5-1
ASSLWPGGITNEKLF
>TRBV2
ATTDWSYNEQF
>TRBV4-1
ASSRGGLAGMGDTQY
>TRBV5-6
ASSSPTGDQETQY
>TRBV5-5
ASSPSGGMGYEQY
>TRBV7-9
ASSATGEQPQH
>TRBV27
ASSLRPYYEQY
>TRBV5-1
ASSSTGTSRETQY
>TRBV28
ASSPSTTSGGSLSTDTQY
>TRBV7-2
ASSKRGSYNEQF
>TRBV9
ASSGTGRNYGYT
>TRBV28
AGLGPMNTEAF
>TRBV19
ASTRRNSGLLRNGYT
>TRBV4-1
ASSQDSGTSGSYGTQY
>TRBV7-9
ASSLTVQETQY
>TRBV14
ASSQTRDRRSSPLH
>TRBV7-2
ASSLARDGSYGYT
>TRBV19
ASSMKGAADYEQY
>TRBV30
AWSGPAVPGQSNYGYT